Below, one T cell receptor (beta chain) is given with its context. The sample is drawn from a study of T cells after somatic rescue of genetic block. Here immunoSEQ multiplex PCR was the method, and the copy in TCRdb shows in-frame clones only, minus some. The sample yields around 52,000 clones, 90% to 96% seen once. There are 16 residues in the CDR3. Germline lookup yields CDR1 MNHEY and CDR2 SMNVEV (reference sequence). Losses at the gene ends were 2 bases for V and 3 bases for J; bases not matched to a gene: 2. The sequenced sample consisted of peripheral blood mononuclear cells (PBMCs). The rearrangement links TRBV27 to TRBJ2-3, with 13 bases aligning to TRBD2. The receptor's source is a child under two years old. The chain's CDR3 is CASSLQGLAGTDTQYF. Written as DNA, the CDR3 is TGTGCCAGCAGTTTACAGGGACTAGCGGGAACAGATACGCAGTATTTT.